The 17 T cell receptor beta chains in this list originate from one sample, sequenced in a study of T cell responses to AZD1222 COVID-19 vaccine. Measured with immunoSEQ multiplex PCR; TCRdb has only the in-frame clones, and not every one. The table shows almost 50,000 clones, with roughly 80% occurring only once. Material: peripheral blood, obtained on day 0 of MenACWY control vaccination. These receptors originate from an adult in good health.

This rearrangement joins TRBV30 to TRBJ1-2, with D hard to call. Germline-derived CDR1 and CDR2 are GTSNPN and SVGIG (reference sequence). CDR3 size: 12 residues. V was pared by 4 bases and J by 4 bases, with 10 bases between. CDR3 coding DNA: TGTGCCTGGACCCGGGTCGGCTATGGCTACACCTTC. This codes for CAWTRVGYGYTF. Full variable domain (rest looked up from reference TRBV30 and TRBJ1-2): SQTIHQWPATLVQPVGSPLSLECTVEGTSNPNLYWYRQAAGRGLQLLFYSVGIGQISSEVPQNLSASRPQDRQFILSSKKLLLSDSGFYLCAWTRVGYGYTFGSGTRLTVV.

The chain is built from TRBV7-9 and TRBJ2-5; D remains ambiguous. The CDR3 totals 12 residues. Between the trimmed V and J ends, which lost 2 bases and 4 bases, there was a span of 5 bases. Germline CDR1 is SEHNR and CDR2 is FQNEAQ (reference sequence). DNA for the CDR3: TGTGCCAGCAGCTTACTCCGAGAGACCCAGTACTTC. It is translated as CASSLLRETQYF.

The chain links TRBV29-1 to TRBJ2-5, with TRBD2 as a possible D gene (5 bases). V was pared by 7 bases and J by 5 bases, with 23 bases between. Germline assignment: CDR1 SQVTM and CDR2 ANQGSEA. The CDR3 totals 15 residues. DNA for the CDR3: TGCAGCGATTTTCGGGCAGAACGGCGAGGGGAGACCCAGTACTTC. Translation: CSDFRAERRGETQYF.

The gene calls are TRBV11-2 and TRBJ1-6, with D tentatively TRBD1 (6 bases). The CDR3 spans 16 residues. Per germline, CDR1 SGHAT and CDR2 FQNNGV. V lost 2 bases and J 10 bases, leaving 18 bases between the germline ends. The CDR3 DNA sequence: TGTGCCAGCAGCTTAAGGCTCCAGGGGCAGTCCTCACCCCTCCACTTT. Amino acids: CASSLRLQGQSSPLHF.

The chain uses TRBV7-9 and TRBJ2-3; 9 nucleotides match TRBD2. The CDR3 covers 16 residues. The J segment lost 2 bases and the V segment lost 5 bases, leaving 8 bases of the junction unmatched. CDR1 and CDR2 (germline): SEHNR, FQNEAQ (reference sequence). CDR3 residues: CASSQIAGENTDTQYF. CDR3 bases: TGTGCCAGCAGCCAAATAGCGGGAGAGAACACAGATACGCAGTATTTT.

V usage is TRBV6-1 and J usage is TRBJ1-1; possible D gene TRBD1, 6 bases. Germline V CDR1 and CDR2: MNHNS, SASEGT. Deletions cut 3 bases from V and 4 bases from J, with 9 bases between. The CDR3 covers 13 residues. Here the CDR3 DNA reads TGTGCCAGCAGTGACAGGGGTGGCACTGAAGCTTTCTTT. It yields the protein CASSDRGGTEAFF.

The rearrangement uses TRBV9 and TRBJ2-3; maybe TRBD2 (5 bases). Germline V gene data show CDR1 as SGDLS and CDR2 as YYNGEE. Trimming removed 0 bases at V and 4 bases at J, with 9 bases between. The CDR3 totals 14 residues. Written as DNA, the CDR3 is TGTGCCAGCAGCGTAGCTTGGCGGGCAGATACGCAGTATTTT. Amino acid sequence: CASSVAWRADTQYF. Full variable domain (remainder filled in from reference TRBV9 and TRBJ2-3): DSGVTQTPKHLITATGQRVTLRCSPRSGDLSVYWYQQSLDQGLQFLIQYYNGEERAKGNILERFSAQQFPDLHSELNLSSLELGDSALYFCASSVAWRADTQYFGPGTRLTVL.

This clone showed up just a few times. This rearrangement joins TRBV19 to TRBJ2-3; TRBD1 agrees at 7 bases. The V gene end was trimmed by 5 bases and the J gene end by 7 bases; junction bases not matched to a gene: 9. The CDR3 runs 14 residues. Germline CDR1 and CDR2: LNHDA and SQIVND (reference sequence). The CDR3 region is CASSRDSATYTQYF. The CDR3, as DNA: TGTGCCAGTAGTCGGGACAGCGCCACTTATACGCAGTATTTT.

V and J are TRBV18 and TRBJ2-1, with 11 nucleotides matching TRBD2. Germline CDR1 and CDR2: KGHSH and LQKENI. V lost 0 bases and J lost 3; bases outside the gene matches: 4. CDR3 size: 17 residues. The CDR3 sequence is CASSPPRGLADYNEQFF. The DNA of the CDR3 is TGTGCCAGCTCACCACCACGGGGACTAGCGGACTACAATGAGCAGTTCTTC.

The chain is built from TRBV13 and TRBJ2-1; D may be TRBD1 or TRBD2 (6 bases each). Germline V gives CDR1 PRHDT, CDR2 FYEKMQ (reference sequence). The CDR3 is 15 amino acids. The V and J ends lost 1 base and 10 bases respectively, with 17 bases between them. The DNA of the CDR3 is TGTGCCAGCAGCTTAGAAGGTAGGGCCGGGGGCGAGCAGTTCTTC. Its translation is CASSLEGRAGGEQFF.

The V gene is TRBV13, the J gene TRBJ2-4, with unresolved D. CDR1 is PRHDT, CDR2 FYEKMQ, per germline (reference sequence). V was trimmed by 1 base and J by 9 bases, leaving 13 bases between them. The CDR3 has 14 residues. This chain's CDR3 is CASSLVTRPGIQYF. CDR3 nucleotide sequence: TGTGCCAGCAGCTTAGTTACCCGGCCGGGCATTCAGTACTTC.

In this sample, this clone turned up once. The gene calls are TRBV30 and TRBJ2-2, with D perhaps given as TRBD1 or TRBD2 (6 bases each). The CDR3 totals 13 residues. Germline V gene sequence: CDR1 GTSNPN, CDR2 SVGIG (reference sequence). Trimming shortened V by 0 bases and J by 7 bases, and 9 bases separated the two germline ends. The CDR3 bases are TGTGCCTGGAGTGTACGGGGGCGCGGGGAGCTGTTTTTT. It encodes CAWSVRGRGELFF.

The chain employs TRBV11-1 and TRBJ1-1; a possible D gene is TRBD1 (5 bases). The V and J ends lost 3 bases and 5 bases respectively, with 10 bases between them. The CDR3 has 13 residues. Germline V lookup: CDR1 SGHAT, CDR2 FQDESV (reference sequence). Here the CDR3 DNA reads TGTGCCAGCAGCTTTGCAGGGAATACTGAAGCTTTCTTT. It codes for CASSFAGNTEAFF.

The chain has TRBV18 and TRBJ2-1, with D tentatively TRBD2 (5 bases). Germline loops: CDR1 KGHSH, CDR2 LQKENI. The CDR3 contains 15 residues. Trimming stripped 6 bases from V and 2 bases from J, with 14 bases between. The CDR3 sequence is CASSPRGRAYNEQFF. CDR3 nucleotides: TGTGCCAGCTCCCCGAGAGGGCGAGCCTACAATGAGCAGTTCTTC.

This chain links TRBV5-6 with TRBJ1-4; D not resolved. There are 14 residues in the CDR3. Between the trimmed V and J ends, which lost 1 base and 6 bases, there was a span of 10 bases. Germline lookup yields CDR1 SGHDT and CDR2 YYEEEE. CDR3 residues: CASSLRTSYEKLFF. The DNA for the CDR3 is TGTGCCAGCAGCTTGAGGACGTCATATGAAAAACTGTTTTTT. The whole variable domain, filled in from reference TRBV5-6 and TRBJ1-4, reads DAGVTQSPTHLIKTRGQQVTLRCSPKSGHDTVSWYQQALGQGPQFIFQYYEEEERQRGNFPDRFSGHQFPNYSSELNVNALLLGDSALYLCASSLRTSYEKLFFGSGTQLSVL.

The J gene is TRBJ1-2, the V gene TRBV19, with D possibly TRBD1 on 5 matching bases. The ends were cut back, 3 bases at V and 3 bases at J, with 17 bases in the middle. The germline gives CDR1 LNHDA, CDR2 SQIVND (reference sequence). This CDR3 spans 16 amino acids. DNA of the CDR3: TGTGCCAGTAGTATCTCGATGGGGGAAACAGACTATGGCTACACCTTC. This gives the protein CASSISMGETDYGYTF.

This chain joins TRBV11-2 and TRBJ1-6, with a possible D match to TRBD1 (5 bases). V shed 0 bases and J shed 7 bases, with 13 bases lying between them. The CDR3 has 16 residues. Per the germline V gene, CDR1 is SGHAT and CDR2 is FQNNGV. In DNA form, the CDR3 reads TGTGCCAGCAGCTTAGATTCGGGGACTAGAAATTCACCCCTCCACTTT. Encoded protein: CASSLDSGTRNSPLHF.